This TCR beta chain was recorded in a study of patients and donors after allogeneic stem cell transplantation. There are 15 residues in the CDR3. From germline, CDR1 is LGHDT and CDR2 YNNKEL (reference sequence). Deletions cut 2 bases from V and 3 bases from J, with 11 bases between. TCRdb reprocessed the RT-PCR reads with MiXCR, giving one entry per CDR3 protein. Of 400,000 to 500,000 distinct CDR3 sequences in the sample, 15% to 20% were seen once. This clonotype was obtained from a human donor who was either an allogeneic HSCT recipient or a stem cell or donor lymphocyte infusion donor (not recorded which). It is not recorded whose cells these are; they may come from a transplant donor. The sample taken for sequencing was blood, either unsorted or a sorted T cell fraction (not recorded which). The chain carries TRBV3-1 and TRBJ2-1; tentatively, D is TRBD1 (5 bases). In DNA, the CDR3 is TGTGCCAGCAGCCAACCCAAAGGGGTCTACAATGAGCAGTTCTTC. Its translation is CASSQPKGVYNEQFF.